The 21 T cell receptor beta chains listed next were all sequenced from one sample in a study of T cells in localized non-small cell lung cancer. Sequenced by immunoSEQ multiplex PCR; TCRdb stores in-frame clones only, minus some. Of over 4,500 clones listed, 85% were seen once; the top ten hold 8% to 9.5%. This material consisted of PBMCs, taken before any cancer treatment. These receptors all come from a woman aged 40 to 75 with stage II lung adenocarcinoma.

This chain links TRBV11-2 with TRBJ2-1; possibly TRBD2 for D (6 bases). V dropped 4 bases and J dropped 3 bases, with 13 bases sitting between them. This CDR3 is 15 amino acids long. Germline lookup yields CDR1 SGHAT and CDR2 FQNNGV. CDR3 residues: CASSSLAGRYNEQFF. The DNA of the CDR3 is TGTGCCAGCAGCTCCCTCGCGGGACGCTACAATGAGCAGTTCTTC.

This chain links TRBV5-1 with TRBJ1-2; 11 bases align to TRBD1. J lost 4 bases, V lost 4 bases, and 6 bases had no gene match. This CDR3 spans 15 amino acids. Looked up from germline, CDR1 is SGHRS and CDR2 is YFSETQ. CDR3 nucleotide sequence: TGCGCCAGCAGCCTCTTGGGACAGGGGGGCTATGGCTACACCTTC. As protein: CASSLLGQGGYGYTF.

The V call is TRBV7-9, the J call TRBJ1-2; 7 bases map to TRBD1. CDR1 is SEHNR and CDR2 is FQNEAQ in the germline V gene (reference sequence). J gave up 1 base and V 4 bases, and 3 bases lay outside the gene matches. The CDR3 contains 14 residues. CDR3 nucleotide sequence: TGTGCCAGCAGCTGGGACAGTATTAACTATGGCTACACCTTC. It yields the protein CASSWDSINYGYTF.

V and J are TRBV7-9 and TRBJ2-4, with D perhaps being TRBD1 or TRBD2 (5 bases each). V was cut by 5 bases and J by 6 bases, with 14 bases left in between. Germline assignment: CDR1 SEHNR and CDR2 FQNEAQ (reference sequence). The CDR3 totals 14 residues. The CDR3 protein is CASSPSGTGNIQYF. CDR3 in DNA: TGTGCCAGCAGCCCGTCCGGGACGGGAAACATTCAGTACTTC.

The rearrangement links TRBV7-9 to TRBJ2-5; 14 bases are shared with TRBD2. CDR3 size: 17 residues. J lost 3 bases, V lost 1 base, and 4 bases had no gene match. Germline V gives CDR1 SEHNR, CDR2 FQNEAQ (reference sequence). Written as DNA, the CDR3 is TGTGCCAGCAGCTTAGTTCAGGGACTAGCGGGGGAAGAGACCCAGTACTTC. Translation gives CASSLVQGLAGEETQYF.

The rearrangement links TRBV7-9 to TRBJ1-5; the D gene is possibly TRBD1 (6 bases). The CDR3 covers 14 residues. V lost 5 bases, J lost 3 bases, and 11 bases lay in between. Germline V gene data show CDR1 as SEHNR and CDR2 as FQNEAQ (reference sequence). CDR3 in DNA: TGTGCCAGCAGCCCCCCAGGGGTCAATCAGCCCCAGCATTTT. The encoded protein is CASSPPGVNQPQHF.

The chain's CDR3 is CASNRGLNDPEAFF. Here the CDR3 DNA reads TGTGCCAGTAACAGGGGGCTGAATGATCCCGAAGCTTTCTTT. The gene calls are TRBV5-8 and TRBJ1-1; 9 bases fit TRBD1. The germline V gene has CDR1 SGHTS and CDR2 YDEGEE. V trimming: 8 bases; J trimming: 8 bases; junction bases outside the gene matches: 13. This CDR3 contains 14 residues. The full variable domain, in which reference TRBV5-8 and TRBJ1-1 provide the parts outside the CDR3, is EAGVTQSPTHLIKTRGQQATLRCSPISGHTSVYWYQQALGLGLQFLLWYDEGEERNRGNFPPRFSGRQFPNYSSELNVNALELEDSALYLCASNRGLNDPEAFFGQGTRLTVV.

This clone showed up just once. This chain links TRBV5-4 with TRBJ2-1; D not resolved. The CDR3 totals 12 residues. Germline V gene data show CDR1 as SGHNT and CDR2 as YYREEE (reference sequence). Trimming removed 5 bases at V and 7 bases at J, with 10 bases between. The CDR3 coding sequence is TGTGCCAGCAGGGGTAGCTGGAATGAGCAGTTCTTC. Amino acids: CASRGSWNEQFF. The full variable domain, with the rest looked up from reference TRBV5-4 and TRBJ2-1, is ETGVTQSPTHLIKTRGQQVTLRCSSQSGHNTVSWYQQALGQGPQFIFQYYREEENGRGNFPPRFSGLQFPNYSSELNVNALELDDSALYLCASRGSWNEQFFGPGTRLTVL.

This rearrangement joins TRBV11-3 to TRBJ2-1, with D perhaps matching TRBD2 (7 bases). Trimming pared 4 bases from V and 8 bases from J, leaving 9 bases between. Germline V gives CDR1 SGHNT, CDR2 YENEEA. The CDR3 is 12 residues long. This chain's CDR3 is CASSSGGYEQFF. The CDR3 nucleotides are TGTGCCAGCAGCTCGGGGGGCTATGAGCAGTTCTTC.

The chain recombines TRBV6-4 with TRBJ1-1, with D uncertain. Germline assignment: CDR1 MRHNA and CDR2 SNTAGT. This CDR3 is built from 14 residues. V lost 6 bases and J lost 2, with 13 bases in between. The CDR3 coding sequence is TGTGCCAGCAGGGCAATAGACGGAAACACTGAAGCTTTCTTT. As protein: CASRAIDGNTEAFF.

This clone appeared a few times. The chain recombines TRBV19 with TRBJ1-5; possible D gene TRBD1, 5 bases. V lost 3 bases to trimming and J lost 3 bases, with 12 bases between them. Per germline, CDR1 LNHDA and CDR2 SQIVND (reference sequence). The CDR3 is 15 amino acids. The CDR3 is CASSIIRDSNQPQHF. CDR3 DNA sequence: TGTGCCAGTAGTATCATCAGGGATTCCAATCAGCCCCAGCATTTT.

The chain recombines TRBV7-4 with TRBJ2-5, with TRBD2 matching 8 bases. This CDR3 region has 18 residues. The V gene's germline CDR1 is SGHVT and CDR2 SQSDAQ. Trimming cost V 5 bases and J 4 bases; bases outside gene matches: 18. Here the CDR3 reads CASSPGQLAVSWGETQYF. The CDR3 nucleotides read TGTGCCAGCAGCCCAGGTCAACTAGCGGTTTCATGGGGAGAGACCCAGTACTTC.

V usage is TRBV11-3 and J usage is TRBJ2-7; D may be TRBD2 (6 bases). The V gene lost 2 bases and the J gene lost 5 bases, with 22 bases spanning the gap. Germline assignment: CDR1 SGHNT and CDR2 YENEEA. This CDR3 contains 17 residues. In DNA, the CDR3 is TGTGCCAGCAGCTTAAGGACCCAGGGCGGGGAGTGGCACGAGCAGTACTTC. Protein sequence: CASSLRTQGGEWHEQYF. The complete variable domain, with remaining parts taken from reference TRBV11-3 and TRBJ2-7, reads EAGVVQSPRYKIIEKKQPVAFWCNPISGHNTLYWYLQNLGQGPELLIRYENEEAVDDSQLPKDRFSAERLKGVDSTLKIQPAELGDSAVYLCASSLRTQGGEWHEQYFGPGTRLTVT.

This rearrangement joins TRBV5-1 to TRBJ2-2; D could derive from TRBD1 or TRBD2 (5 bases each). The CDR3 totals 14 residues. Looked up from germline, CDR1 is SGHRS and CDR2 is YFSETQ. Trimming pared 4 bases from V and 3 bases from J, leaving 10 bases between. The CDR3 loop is CASSGRGDTGELFF. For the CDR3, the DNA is TGCGCCAGCAGCGGCCGGGGCGACACCGGGGAGCTGTTTTTT.

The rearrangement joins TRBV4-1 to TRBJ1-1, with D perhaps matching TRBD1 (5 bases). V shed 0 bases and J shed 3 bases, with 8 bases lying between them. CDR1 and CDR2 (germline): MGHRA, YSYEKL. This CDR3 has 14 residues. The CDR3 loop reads CASSQDWGDTEAFF. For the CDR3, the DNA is TGCGCCAGCAGCCAAGATTGGGGGGACACTGAAGCTTTCTTT.

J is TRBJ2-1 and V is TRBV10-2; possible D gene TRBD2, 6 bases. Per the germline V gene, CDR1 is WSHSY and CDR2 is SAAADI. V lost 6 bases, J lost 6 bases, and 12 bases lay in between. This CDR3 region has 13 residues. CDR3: CASSLLAFNEQFF. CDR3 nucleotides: TGCGCCAGCAGCTTACTAGCCTTCAATGAGCAGTTCTTC.

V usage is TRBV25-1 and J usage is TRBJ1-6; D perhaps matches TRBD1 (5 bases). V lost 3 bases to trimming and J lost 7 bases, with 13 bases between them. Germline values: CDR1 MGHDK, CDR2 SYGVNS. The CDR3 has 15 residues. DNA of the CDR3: TGTGCCAGCAGTGAGAGGGGCAGGGCGAATTCACCCCTCCACTTT. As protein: CASSERGRANSPLHF.

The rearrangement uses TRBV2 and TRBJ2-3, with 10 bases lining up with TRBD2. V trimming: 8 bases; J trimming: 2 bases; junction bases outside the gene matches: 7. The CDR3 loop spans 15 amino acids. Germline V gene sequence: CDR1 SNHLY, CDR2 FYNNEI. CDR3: CASSKLAGFTDTQYF. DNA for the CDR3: TGTGCCAGCTCCAAACTAGCGGGGTTCACAGATACGCAGTATTTT.

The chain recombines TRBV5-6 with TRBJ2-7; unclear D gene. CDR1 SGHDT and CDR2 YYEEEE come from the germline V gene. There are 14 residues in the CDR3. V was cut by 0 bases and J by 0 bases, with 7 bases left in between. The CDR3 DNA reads TGTGCCAGCAGCTTGGGGGGTAGCTCCTACGAGCAGTACTTC. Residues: CASSLGGSSYEQYF.

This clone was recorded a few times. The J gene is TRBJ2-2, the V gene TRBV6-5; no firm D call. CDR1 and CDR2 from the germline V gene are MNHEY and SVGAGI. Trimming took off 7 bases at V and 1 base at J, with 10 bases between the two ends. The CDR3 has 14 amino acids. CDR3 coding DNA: TGTGCCAGCAAACCGAGGAGGAACACCGGGGAGCTGTTTTTT. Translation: CASKPRRNTGELFF.

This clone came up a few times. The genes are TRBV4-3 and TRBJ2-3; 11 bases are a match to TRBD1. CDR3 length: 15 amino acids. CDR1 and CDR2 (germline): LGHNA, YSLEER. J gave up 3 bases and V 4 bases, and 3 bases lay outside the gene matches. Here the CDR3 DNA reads TGCGCCAGCAGCCCAGGACAGGGGGCTACAGATACGCAGTATTTT. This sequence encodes CASSPGQGATDTQYF.